Given below is one T cell receptor (beta chain) in context. This sample was included in a study of blood T cell repertoires in COVID-19. Study-wide background: Material from acute and convalescent COVID-19 was sourced from the United States, Italy and Spain. T cells, B-cell-depleted T cells, or PBMCs supplied cDNA or gDNA.

Authors' data handling: Quantification of nucleated cells was approximated via reference gene primer amplification. Method: immunoSEQ multiplex PCR; TCRdb's copy keeps in-frame clones and lacks some. The V and J calls and clone size are taken from that table; D and trimming were inferred from the DNA. The data hold over 35,000 clones, with roughly 80% observed a single time. Trimming took off 3 bases at V and 2 bases at J, with 10 bases between the two ends. Germline values: CDR1 SNHLY, CDR2 FYNNEI. This CDR3 spans 14 amino acids. The TCR sequence derives from a human donor in a cohort sampled during active COVID-19. This sequence joins TRBV2 and TRBJ1-2, with D tentatively TRBD1 (6 bases). The sample comprised peripheral blood. The CDR3 here is CASSEGQGNYGYTF. The CDR3 region has the DNA TGTGCCAGCAGTGAGGGGCAGGGGAACTATGGCTACACCTTC.